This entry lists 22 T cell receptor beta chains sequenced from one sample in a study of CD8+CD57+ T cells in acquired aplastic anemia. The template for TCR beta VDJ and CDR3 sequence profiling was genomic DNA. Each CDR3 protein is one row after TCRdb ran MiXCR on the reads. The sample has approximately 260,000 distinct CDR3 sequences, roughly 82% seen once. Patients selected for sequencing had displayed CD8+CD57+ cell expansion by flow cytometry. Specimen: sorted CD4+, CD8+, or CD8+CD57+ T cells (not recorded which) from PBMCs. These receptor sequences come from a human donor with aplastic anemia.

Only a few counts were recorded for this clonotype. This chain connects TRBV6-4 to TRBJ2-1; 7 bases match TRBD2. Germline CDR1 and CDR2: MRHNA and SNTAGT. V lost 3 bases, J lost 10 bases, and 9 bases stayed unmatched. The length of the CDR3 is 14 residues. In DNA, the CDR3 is TGTGCCAGCAGTGAAGGTGGCGGGAGCACAGAGCAGTTCTTC. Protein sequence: CASSEGGGSTEQFF.

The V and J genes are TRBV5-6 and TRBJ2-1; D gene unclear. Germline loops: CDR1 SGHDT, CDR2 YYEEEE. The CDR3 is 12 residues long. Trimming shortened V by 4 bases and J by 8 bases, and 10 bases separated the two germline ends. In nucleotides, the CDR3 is TGTGCCAGCAGCCCCGTTGACGATGAGCAGTTCTTC. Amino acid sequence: CASSPVDDEQFF. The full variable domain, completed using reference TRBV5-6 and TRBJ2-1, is DAGVTQSPTHLIKTRGQQVTLRCSPKSGHDTVSWYQQALGQGPQFIFQYYEEEERQRGNFPDRFSGHQFPNYSSELNVNALLLGDSALYLCASSPVDDEQFFGPGTRLTVL.

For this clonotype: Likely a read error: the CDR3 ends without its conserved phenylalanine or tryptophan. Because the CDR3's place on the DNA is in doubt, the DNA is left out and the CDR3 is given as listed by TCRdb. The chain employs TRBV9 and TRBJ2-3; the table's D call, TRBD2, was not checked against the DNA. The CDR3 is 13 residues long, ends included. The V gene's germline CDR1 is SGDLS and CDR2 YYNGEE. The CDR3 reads CASSEGGLAGDNV.

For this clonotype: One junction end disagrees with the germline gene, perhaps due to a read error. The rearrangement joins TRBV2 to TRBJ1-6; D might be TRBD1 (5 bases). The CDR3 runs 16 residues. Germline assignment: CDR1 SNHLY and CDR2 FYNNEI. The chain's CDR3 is CASSADSASYNSPRQF. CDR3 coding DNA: TGTGCCAGCAGCGCCGACAGCGCCTCCTATAATTCTCCCCGCCAATTT.

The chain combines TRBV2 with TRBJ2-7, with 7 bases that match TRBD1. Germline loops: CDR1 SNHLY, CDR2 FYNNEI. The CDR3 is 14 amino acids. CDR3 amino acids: CASREDRPSYNQQV. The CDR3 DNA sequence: TGTGCCAGCAGGGAGGACAGGCCGTCCTACAATCAGCAGGTC.

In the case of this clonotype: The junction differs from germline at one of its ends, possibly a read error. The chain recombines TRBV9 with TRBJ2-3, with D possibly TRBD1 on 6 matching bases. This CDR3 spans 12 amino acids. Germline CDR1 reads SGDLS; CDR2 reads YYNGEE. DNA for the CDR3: TGCAGCAGGGGCGTAAGCACAGATACGCAGTATTTT. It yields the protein CSRGVSTDTQYF.

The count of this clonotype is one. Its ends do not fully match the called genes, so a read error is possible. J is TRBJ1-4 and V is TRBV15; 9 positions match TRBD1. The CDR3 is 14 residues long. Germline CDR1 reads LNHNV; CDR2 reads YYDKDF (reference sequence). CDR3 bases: TGTGCCATCAGCACAGGGGGCGTTCATGAAACCCTGTTCTTT. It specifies CAISTGGVHETLFF.

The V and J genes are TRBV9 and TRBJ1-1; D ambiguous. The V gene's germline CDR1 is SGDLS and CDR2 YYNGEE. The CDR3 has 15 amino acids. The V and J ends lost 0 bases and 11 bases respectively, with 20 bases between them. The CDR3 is CASSVGTARNQHAFF. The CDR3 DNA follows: TGTGCCAGCAGCGTAGGGACCGCCCGAAATCAGCACGCTTTCTTT.

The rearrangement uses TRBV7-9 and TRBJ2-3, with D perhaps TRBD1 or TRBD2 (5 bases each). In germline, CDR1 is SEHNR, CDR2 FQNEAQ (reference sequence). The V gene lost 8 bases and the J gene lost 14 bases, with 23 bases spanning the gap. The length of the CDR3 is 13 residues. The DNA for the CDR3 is TGTGCCAGCGGGGACGCGGGCACACATACGACGTATTTT. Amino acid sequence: CASGDAGTHTTYF.

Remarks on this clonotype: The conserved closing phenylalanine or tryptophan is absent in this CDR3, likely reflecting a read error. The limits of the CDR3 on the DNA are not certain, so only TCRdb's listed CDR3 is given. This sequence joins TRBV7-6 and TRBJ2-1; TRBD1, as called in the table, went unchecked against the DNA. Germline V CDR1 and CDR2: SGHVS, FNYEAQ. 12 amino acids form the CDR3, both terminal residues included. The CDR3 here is CASSPGQVAQSY.

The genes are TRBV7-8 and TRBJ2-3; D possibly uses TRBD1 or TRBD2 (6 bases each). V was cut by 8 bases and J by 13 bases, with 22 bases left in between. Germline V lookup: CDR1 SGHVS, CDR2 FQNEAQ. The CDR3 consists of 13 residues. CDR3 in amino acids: CASGYGGTGTEYF. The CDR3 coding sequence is TGTGCCAGCGGCTACGGGGGCACAGGGACGGAGTATTTT.

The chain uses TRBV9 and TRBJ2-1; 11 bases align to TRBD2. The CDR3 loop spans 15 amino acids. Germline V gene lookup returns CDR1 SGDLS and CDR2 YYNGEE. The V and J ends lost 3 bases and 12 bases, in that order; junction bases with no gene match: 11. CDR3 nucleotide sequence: TGTGCCAGCAGCGACGGGACTAGCGGATTAGATACGCAGTTCTTC. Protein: CASSDGTSGLDTQFF.

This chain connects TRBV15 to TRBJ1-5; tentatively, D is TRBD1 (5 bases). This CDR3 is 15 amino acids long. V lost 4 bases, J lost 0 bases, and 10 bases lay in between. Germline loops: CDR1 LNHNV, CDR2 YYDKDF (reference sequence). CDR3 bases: TGTGCCACCAGCATGGGGGACCTTAGCAATCAGCCCCAGCATTTT. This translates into CATSMGDLSNQPQHF.

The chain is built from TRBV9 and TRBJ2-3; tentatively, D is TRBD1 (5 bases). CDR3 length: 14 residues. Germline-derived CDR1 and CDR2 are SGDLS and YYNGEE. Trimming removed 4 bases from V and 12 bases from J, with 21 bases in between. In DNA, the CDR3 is TGTGCCAGCAGCTTAGGGGAAAGTTCCTACACTCAGTATTTT. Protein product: CASSLGESSYTQYF.

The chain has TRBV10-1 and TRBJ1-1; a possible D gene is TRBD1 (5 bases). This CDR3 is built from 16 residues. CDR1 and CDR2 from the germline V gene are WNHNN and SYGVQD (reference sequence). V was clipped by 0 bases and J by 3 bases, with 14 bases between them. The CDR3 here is CASSESQGLYDTEAFF. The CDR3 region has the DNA TGCGCCAGCAGTGAGTCCCAGGGACTTTACGACACTGAAGCTTTCTTT.

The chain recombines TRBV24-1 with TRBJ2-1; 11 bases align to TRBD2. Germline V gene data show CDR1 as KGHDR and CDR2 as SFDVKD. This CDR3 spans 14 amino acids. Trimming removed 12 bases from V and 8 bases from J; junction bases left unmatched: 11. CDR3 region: CAQGTSGGRDEQFF. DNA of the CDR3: TGTGCCCAGGGGACTAGCGGCGGTAGGGATGAGCAGTTCTTC.

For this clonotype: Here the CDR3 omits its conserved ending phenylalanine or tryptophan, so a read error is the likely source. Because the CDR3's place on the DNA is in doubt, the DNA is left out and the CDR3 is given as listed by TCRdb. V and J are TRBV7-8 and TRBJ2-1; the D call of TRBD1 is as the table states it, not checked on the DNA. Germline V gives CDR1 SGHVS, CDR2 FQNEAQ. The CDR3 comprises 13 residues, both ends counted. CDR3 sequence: CASSFGPVETALS.

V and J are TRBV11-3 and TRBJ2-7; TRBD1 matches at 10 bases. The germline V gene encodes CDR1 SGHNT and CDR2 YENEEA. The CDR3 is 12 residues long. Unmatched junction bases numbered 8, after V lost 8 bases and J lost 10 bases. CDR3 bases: TGTGCCAGCCAGGTGACAGGGGGCGCCCAGTACTTC. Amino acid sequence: CASQVTGGAQYF.

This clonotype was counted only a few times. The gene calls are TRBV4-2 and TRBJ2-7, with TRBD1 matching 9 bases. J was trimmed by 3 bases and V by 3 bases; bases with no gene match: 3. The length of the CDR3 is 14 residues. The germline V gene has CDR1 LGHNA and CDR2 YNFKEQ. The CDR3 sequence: CASSQGQGNYEQYF. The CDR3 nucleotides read TGTGCCAGCAGCCAGGGACAGGGTAACTACGAGCAGTACTTC.

The CDR3 coding sequence is TGTGCCAGCAGCCAAGCAGGGGTGAAGCCCCAGCATTTT. Translated: CASSQAGVKPQHF. The chain uses TRBV11-3 and TRBJ1-5, with TRBD1 as a possible D gene (6 bases). Germline V lookup: CDR1 SGHNT, CDR2 YENEEA. V lost 5 bases to trimming and J lost 8 bases, with 13 bases between them. CDR3 length equals 13 residues.

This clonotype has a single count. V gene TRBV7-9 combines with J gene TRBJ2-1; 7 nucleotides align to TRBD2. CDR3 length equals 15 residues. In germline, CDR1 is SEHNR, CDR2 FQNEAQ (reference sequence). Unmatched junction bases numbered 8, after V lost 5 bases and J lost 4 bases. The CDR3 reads CASSHLGRGYNEQFF. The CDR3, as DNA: TGTGCCAGCAGCCACTTGGGGCGGGGGTACAATGAGCAGTTCTTC.

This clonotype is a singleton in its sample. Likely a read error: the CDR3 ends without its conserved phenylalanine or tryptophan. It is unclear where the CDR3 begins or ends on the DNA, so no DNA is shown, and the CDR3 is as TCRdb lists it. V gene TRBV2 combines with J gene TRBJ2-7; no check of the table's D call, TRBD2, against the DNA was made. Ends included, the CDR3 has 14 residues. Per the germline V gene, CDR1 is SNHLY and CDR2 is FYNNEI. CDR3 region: CATSGGGIHEELYG.